One T cell receptor (beta chain) is described in this entry. The V end lost 1 base, the J end lost 4 bases, and 16 bases lay between the germline ends. The length of the CDR3 is 16 residues. Germline V gene data show CDR1 as SEHNR and CDR2 as FQNEAQ (reference sequence). The data derive from a study of cytomegalovirus exposure and HLA in healthy donors. Primers included in the PCR were 60 Vbeta and 13 Jbeta primers. The repertoire was sequenced with immunoSEQ multiplex PCR; TCRdb's copy has only in-frame clones and lacks some. Among 100,000 to 150,000 clones listed, 75% to 85% were seen once. The chain couples TRBV7-9 to TRBJ2-5; D is possibly TRBD1 (6 bases). This clonotype was obtained from a woman between 50 and 59 years old in good health and CMV-seropositive. Sequencing was performed on PBMCs. Written as DNA, the CDR3 is TGTGCCAGCAGCTTAGGAGGCAGGGGTCTATCAGAGACCCAGTACTTC. Protein: CASSLGGRGLSETQYF.